This T cell receptor (beta chain) was captured by sequencing in a study of shared clonotypes between healthy human individuals (dated by TCRdb to the early 2020s). Concerning the study at large: The cohort included three men and a couple of women between 18 and 49 years of age. For each donor, CD4 naive and CD4 memory were each run on three plates, CD8 naive on two plates, and CD8 memory on one plate. Blood TCR repertoires of roughly 5 healthy adults were deeply sequenced to estimate repertoire size and the extent of clonotype sharing between individuals. To increase sequencing depth and limit assay-specific biases, different laboratories used diverse techniques to prepare libraries and sequence TCR repertoires. Per donor, leukapheresis produced somewhere between about 0.94 and 8.9 billion PBMCs. What the study reported, not specific to this receptor: Compared with non-shared clonotypes, the clonotypes found in all four sorted-subset donors had higher generation probabilities. Incomplete sequencing was indicated by rarefaction of sorted-subset datasets, despite the large sequencing depth. Naive subsets generally had larger estimated clonotype richness than memory subsets did. Sharing across a handful of donors was observed for approximately 5% of naive CD4, about 4% of naive CD8, 2% to 2.5% of memory CD4, and about 0.39% of memory CD8 clonotypes. Because the study included only a small number of donors, the genetic and exposure-history diversity represented was limited. Based on pairwise subsampling, the degree of clonotype sharing among donors was expected to be affected by sequencing depth. Sampling was restricted to blood, and TCR repertoires in tissue are likely to differ from TCR repertoires in blood.

TCR CDR3 regions were amplified from genomic DNA by multiplex PCR using the deep immunoSEQ assay. Genomic DNA extracted from each cell subset was distributed evenly over all wells of several immunoSEQ 96-well plates, and each plate served as one replicate. Each replicate PCR for sorted subsets received around 0.2 ug genomic DNA, equal to roughly 30,000 T cell genomes. Purified libraries were quantified with a Qubit 3.0 fluorometer, sized on a Bioanalyzer 2100, and re-quantified with the KAPA Library Quantification kit. Every immunoSEQ 96-well plate was sequenced on a separate single-read 150-cycle Illumina NextSeq 550 flow cell. Per the original workflow: Because the immunoSEQ output included only junctional sequences and no quality scores, the filtering could not be the same as the filtering used for full-length reads. To assign V/J genes and CDR3, sequences were annotated against IMGT germline references using PyIR, a Python wrapper for IgBLAST v1.9. Any read was removed if the V/J assignment was weak (E-value above 1e-6), the CDR3 was missing, or the read contained stop codons, out-of-frame junctions, or ambiguous translated residues. A V3J clonotype was defined by an identical inferred V gene, J gene, and CDR3 amino acid sequence. The percentage overlap between two repertoires was calculated by dividing the number of shared unique clonotypes by the size of the smaller repertoire. Repertoire richness was assessed with RTK rarefaction, the Chao1 estimator, and Recon v2.1 estimates of unobserved clonotypes. Generation probabilities for all TCRbeta clonotypes obtained by the gDNA method from several donors were computed using OLGA. TCRdb took this table from immuneACCESS and kept in-frame rearrangements with V and J called. Such tables lack part of the clones; where checked against another copy, unresolved V genes explain under half of the gap, and the rest is unexplained. V and J calls and clone size are those listed in that table; D and trimming were worked out from the DNA. Present in this sample are about 1.1 million clones, roughly 77% of which were seen just once. The ten biggest clones cover about 0.94% of the sample.

Donors were healthy HIV-negative adults with no recently reported acute infections or vaccinations. Every donor was a Caucasian adult residing in Nashville, Tennessee, USA. Magnetic negative selection was used to enrich CD4+ T cells, after which naive cells were positively selected on CD45RA and the negative fraction became the memory subset. Blood was obtained by leukapheresis, after which PBMCs were separated by Ficoll-Histopaque density gradient centrifugation and cryopreserved in liquid nitrogen vapor phase. Purity and quantity of every magnetically sorted T cell population were checked by analytical flow cytometry. From each sorted fraction, genomic DNA was isolated and quantified by UV absorbance on a Nanodrop 2000c. Note on this clone: Its antigen is currently not known. Base qualities were left out, and no much larger clone turns up one base away.

The clonotype was recovered from a man aged 18 to 29 in good health. Some clones in this sample may be carry-over from other donors' samples. Sequencing was performed on memory CD4+ T cells from PBMCs. Interpreted using the paper, the cell subset or site label stands for: CD45RA-negative fraction.

The DNA is as follows: TGCGCCAGCAGCCAATCCGGACGGGATATAACCTATGGCTACACCTTC. It translates to CASSQSGRDITYGYTF. The chain is assembled from TRBV5-1 and TRBJ1-2; no D gene is confidently identified. V sheds 4 bases and J sheds 4 bases, leaving 20 bases between their ends. The CDR1 and CDR2 encoded by the germline V gene are SGHRS and YFSETQ. Including the terminal cysteine and phenylalanine, the CDR3 comprises 16 residues. Only the CDR3 portion is preserved as DNA: 48 bases, with reading frame beginning at the first base.